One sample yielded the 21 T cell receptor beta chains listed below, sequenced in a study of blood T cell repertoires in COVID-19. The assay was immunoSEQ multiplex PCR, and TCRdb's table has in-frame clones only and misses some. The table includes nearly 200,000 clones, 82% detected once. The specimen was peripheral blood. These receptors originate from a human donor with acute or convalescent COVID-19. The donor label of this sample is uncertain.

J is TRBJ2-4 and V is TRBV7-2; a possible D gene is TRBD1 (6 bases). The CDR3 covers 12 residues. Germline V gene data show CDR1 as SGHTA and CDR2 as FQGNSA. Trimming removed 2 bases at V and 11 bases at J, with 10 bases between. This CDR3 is CASSLPGQFQYF. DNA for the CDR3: TGTGCCAGCAGCTTACCAGGACAGTTTCAGTACTTC.

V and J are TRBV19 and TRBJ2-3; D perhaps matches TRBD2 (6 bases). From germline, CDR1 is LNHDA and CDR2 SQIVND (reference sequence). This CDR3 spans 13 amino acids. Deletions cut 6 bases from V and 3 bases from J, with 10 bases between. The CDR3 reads CASSGRGTDTQYF. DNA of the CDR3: TGTGCCAGTAGCGGGAGAGGTACAGATACGCAGTATTTT.

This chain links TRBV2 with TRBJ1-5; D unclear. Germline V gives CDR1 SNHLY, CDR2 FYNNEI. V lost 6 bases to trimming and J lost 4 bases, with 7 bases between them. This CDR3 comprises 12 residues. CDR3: CASRATNQPQHF. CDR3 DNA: TGTGCCAGCAGGGCGACAAATCAGCCCCAGCATTTT. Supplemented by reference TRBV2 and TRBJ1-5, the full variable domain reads EPEVTQTPSHQVTQMGQEVILRCVPISNHLYFYWYRQILGQKVEFLVSFYNNEISEKSEIFDDQFSVERPDGSNFTLKIRSTKLEDSAMYFCASRATNQPQHFGDGTRLSIL.

CDR3 in DNA: TGTGCCAGCAGTTACTCGGGGGCTAGCGGGACCGAGCAGTACTTC. It is translated as CASSYSGASGTEQYF. The chain carries TRBV6-6 and TRBJ2-7; TRBD2 matches 9 bases. The ends lost 0 bases at V and 6 bases at J; junction bases unmatched: 6. CDR3 size: 15 residues. Per germline, CDR1 MNHNY and CDR2 SVGAGI (reference sequence).

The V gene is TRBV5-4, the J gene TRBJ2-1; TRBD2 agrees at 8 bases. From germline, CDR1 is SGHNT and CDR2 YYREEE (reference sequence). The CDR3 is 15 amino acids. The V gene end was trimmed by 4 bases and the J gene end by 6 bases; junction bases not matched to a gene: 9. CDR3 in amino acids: CASSPRLASFNEQFF. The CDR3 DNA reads TGTGCCAGCAGCCCTAGACTAGCGTCGTTCAATGAGCAGTTCTTC.

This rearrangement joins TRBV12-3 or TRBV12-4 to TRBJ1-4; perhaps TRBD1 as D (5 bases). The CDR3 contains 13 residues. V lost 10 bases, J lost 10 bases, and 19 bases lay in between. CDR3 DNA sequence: TGTGCCACTCGGGCAGCAGGGATAGGAAAACTGTTTTTT. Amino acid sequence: CATRAAGIGKLFF.

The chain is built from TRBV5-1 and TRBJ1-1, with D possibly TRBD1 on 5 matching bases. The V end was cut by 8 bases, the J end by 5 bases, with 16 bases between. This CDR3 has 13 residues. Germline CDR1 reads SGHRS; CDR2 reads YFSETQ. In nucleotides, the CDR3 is TGCGCCAGTGGGACTCCCGGAGGGACTGAAGCTTTCTTT. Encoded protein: CASGTPGGTEAFF. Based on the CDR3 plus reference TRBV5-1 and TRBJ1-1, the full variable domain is KAGVTQTPRYLIKTRGQQVTLSCSPISGHRSVSWYQQTPGQGLQFLFEYFSETQRNKGNFPGRFSGRQFSNSRSEMNVSTLELGDSALYLCASGTPGGTEAFFGQGTRLTVV.

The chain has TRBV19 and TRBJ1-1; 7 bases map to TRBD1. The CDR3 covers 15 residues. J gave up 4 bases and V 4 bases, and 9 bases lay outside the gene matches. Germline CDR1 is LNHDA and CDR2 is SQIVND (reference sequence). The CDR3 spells CASSTTDRVVTEAFF. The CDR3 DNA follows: TGTGCCAGTAGTACCACTGACAGGGTGGTCACTGAAGCTTTCTTT.

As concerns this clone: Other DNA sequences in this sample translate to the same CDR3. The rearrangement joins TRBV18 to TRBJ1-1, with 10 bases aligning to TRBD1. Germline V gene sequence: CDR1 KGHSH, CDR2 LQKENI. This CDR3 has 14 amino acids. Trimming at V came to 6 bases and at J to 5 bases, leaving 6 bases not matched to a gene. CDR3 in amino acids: CASSQGQGNTEAFF. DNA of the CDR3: TGTGCCAGCTCTCAGGGACAGGGGAATACTGAAGCTTTCTTT.

CDR3 sequence (DNA): TGTGCCATCAGTGACATTGGCGGCGAATTCGAGACCCAGTACTTC. It is translated as CAISDIGGEFETQYF. The chain recombines TRBV10-3 with TRBJ2-5; no clear D gene. Trimming took 3 bases from V and 5 from J, leaving 16 bases between them. The V gene's germline CDR1 is ENHRY and CDR2 SYGVKD. The CDR3 is made up of 15 amino acids.

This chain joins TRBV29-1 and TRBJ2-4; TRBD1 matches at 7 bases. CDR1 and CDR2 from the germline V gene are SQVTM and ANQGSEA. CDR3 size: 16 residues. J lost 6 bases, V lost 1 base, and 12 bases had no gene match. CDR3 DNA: TGCAGCGTTGAAGCCCGGGACAGACTTCGGGGAAACATTCAGTACTTC. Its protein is CSVEARDRLRGNIQYF.

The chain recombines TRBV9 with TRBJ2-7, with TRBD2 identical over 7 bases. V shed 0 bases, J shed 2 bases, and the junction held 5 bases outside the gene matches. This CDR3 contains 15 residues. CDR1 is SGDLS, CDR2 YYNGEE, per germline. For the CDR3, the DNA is TGTGCCAGCAGCGTAGCCGGGACTAACCCCTACGAGCAGTACTTC. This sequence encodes CASSVAGTNPYEQYF.

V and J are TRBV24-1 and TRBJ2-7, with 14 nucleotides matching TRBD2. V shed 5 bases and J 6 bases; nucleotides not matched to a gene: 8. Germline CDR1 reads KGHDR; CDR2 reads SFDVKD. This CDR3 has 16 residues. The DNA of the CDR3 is TGTGCCACCAGTGCCTCGGGACTAGCGGGAGTAAGCGAGCAGTACTTC. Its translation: CATSASGLAGVSEQYF.

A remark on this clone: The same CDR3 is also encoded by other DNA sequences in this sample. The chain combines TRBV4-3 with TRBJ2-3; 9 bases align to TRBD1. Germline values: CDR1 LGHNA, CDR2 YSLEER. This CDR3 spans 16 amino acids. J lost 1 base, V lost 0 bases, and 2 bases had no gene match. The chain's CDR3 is CASSQERTGGTDTQYF. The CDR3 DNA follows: TGCGCCAGCAGCCAAGAGAGGACAGGGGGCACAGATACGCAGTATTTT.

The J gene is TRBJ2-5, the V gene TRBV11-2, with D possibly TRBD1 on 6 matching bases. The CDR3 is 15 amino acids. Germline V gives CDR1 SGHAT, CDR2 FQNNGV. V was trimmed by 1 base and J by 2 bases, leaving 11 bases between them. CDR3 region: CASSLGVGAQETQYF. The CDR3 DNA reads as TGTGCCAGCAGCTTAGGGGTGGGGGCTCAAGAGACCCAGTACTTC.

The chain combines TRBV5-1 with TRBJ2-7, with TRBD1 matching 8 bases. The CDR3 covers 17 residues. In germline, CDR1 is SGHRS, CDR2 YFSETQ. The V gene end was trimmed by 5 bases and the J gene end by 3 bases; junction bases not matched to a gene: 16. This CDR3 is CASSTGTGGWGDYEQYF. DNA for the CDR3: TGCGCCAGCAGTACCGGGACAGGAGGCTGGGGCGACTACGAGCAGTACTTC.

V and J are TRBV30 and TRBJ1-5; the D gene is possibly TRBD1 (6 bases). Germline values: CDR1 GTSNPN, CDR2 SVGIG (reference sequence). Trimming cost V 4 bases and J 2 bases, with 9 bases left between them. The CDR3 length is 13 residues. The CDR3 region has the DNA TGTGCCTGGACAGGGGATGGCAATCAGCCCCAGCATTTT. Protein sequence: CAWTGDGNQPQHF.

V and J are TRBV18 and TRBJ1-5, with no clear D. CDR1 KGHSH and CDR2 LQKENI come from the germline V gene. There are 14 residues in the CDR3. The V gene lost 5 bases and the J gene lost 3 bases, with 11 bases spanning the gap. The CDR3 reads CASSEGLANQPQHF. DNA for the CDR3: TGTGCCAGCTCAGAGGGTTTGGCCAATCAGCCCCAGCATTTT. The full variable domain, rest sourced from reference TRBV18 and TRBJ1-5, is NAGVMQNPRHLVRRRGQEARLRCSPMKGHSHVYWYRQLPEEGLKFMVYLQKENIIDESGMPKERFSAEFPKEGPSILRIQQVVRGDSAAYFCASSEGLANQPQHFGDGTRLSIL.

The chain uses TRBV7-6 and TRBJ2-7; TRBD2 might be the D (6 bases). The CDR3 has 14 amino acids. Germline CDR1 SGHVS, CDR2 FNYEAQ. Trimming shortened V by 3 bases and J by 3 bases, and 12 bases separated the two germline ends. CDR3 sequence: CASSLGGAGYEQYF. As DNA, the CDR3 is TGTGCCAGCAGCTTGGGGGGTGCTGGCTACGAGCAGTACTTC.

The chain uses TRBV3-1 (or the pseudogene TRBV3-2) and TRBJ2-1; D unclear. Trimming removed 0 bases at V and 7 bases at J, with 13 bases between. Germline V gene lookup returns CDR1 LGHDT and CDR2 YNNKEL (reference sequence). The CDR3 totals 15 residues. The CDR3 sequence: CASSQEGGDFNEQFF. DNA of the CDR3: TGTGCCAGCAGCCAAGAAGGTGGAGACTTTAATGAGCAGTTCTTC.

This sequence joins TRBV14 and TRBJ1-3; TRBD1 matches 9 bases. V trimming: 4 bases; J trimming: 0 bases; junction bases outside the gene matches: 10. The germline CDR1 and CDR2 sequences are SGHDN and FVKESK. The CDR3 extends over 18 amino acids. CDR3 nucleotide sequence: TGTGCCAGCAGCCCGATACAGGGGGCCCTGAGCTCTGGAAACACCATATATTTT. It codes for CASSPIQGALSSGNTIYF.